This is a list of T cell receptor beta chains from one sample in a study of post-analysis software for immune sequencing data. TCRdb redid the calling of the PCR reads with MiXCR, one entry per CDR3 protein. The sample has about 500,000 distinct CDR3 sequences, over 35% seen once. Sequencing used blood. These receptors originate from a girl aged 10 to 17 with multiple sclerosis. CDR3s include the opening cysteine and the closing phenylalanine or tryptophan. The order of the fields is V gene, D gene, J gene, clone size, CDR3 DNA, CDR3 protein. D genes are given only for firm matches. Size is omitted from some rows. Given values are once, few, many or a class for expanded clones.

TRBV12-3/TRBV12-4	NA	TRBJ2-5	NA	TGTGCCAGTCAGCCCTGGCGAGGATGGGAGACCCAGTACTTC	CASQPWRGWETQYF
TRBV12-3/TRBV12-4	NA	TRBJ1-2	NA	TGTGCCAGCAGGGGGGCGACCGGGACGGCGACCTATGGCTACACCTTC	CASRGATGTATYGYTF
TRBV4-1	TRBD1	TRBJ1-5	NA	TGCGCCAGCAGCCAAGGGGGACAGGTCAATCAGCCCCAGCATTTT	CASSQGGQVNQPQHF
TRBV24-1	NA	TRBJ2-3	few	TGTGCCACCAGTGATTTCCGGGACTCCTCGACAGACACAGATACGCAGTATTTT	CATSDFRDSSTDTDTQYF
TRBV7-2	TRBD2	TRBJ2-3	NA	TGTGCCAGCAGCCCCCAGGGACTAGCAACAGATACGCAGTATTTT	CASSPQGLATDTQYF
TRBV5-1	NA	TRBJ2-5	few	TGCGCCAGCAGCTTGGCCGGAGGGTATATGGAGACCCAGTACTTC	CASSLAGGYMETQYF
TRBV29-1	NA	TRBJ2-7	NA	TGCAGCGTCGGCGAACGGGACACGGCCCCCTACGAGCAGTACTTC	CSVGERDTAPYEQYF
TRBV6-6	NA	TRBJ2-7	NA	TGTGCCAGCAGTCCGACAGGTTTCATCTCCTACGAGCAGTACTTC	CASSPTGFISYEQYF
TRBV29-1	NA	TRBJ1-4	NA	TGCAGCGTTGGGGCAGAGGGGGACGGGGCTAATGAAAAACTGTTTTTT	CSVGAEGDGANEKLFF
TRBV7-9	TRBD1	TRBJ1-2	NA	TGTGCCAGCAGCCTACAGGGGGCTGGCTATGGCTACACCTTC	CASSLQGAGYGYTF
TRBV11-1	NA	TRBJ2-1	NA	TGTGCCAGCAGCTTATGGGGGTTTGCTGCCACCTGGCCCTCCTACAATGAGCAGTTCTTC	CASSLWGFAATWPSYNEQFF
TRBV11-2	NA	TRBJ1-4	NA	TGTGCCAGCAACCCAACAGCAACTAATGAAAAACTGTTTTTT	CASNPTATNEKLFF
TRBV7-9	NA	TRBJ2-7	NA	TGTGCCAGCAGCTTAGGTTCGGGAGCCACCTACAATGAGCAGTACTTC	CASSLGSGATYNEQYF
TRBV12-3/TRBV12-4	TRBD2	TRBJ2-7	few	TGTGCCAGCAGTTCGGGGGGACTGAGTACCTACGAGCAGTACTTC	CASSSGGLSTYEQYF